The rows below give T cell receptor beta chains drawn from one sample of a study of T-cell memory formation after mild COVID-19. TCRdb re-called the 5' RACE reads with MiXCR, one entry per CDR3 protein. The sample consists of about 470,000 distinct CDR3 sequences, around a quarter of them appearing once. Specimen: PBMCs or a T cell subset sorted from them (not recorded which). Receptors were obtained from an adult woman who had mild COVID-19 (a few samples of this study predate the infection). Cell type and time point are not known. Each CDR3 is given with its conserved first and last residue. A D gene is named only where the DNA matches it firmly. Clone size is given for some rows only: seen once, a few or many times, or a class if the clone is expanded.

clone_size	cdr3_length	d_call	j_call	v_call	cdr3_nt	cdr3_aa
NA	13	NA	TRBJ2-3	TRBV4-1	TGCGCCAGCAGCCAAGATGGAAGTAATACGCAGTATTTT	CASSQDGSNTQYF
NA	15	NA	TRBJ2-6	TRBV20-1	TGCAGTGCTAGGGAGGGTAGCTCTGGGGCCAACGTCCTGACTTTC	CSAREGSSGANVLTF
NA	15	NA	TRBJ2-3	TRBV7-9	TGTGCCAGCAGCCATCCCCGGCAGAACACAGATACGCAGTATTTT	CASSHPRQNTDTQYF
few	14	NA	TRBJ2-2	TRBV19	TGTGCCAGTAGTATAGATTCCGGGGCCGGGGAGCTGTTTTTT	CASSIDSGAGELFF
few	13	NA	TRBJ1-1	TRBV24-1	TGTGCCACCAGTGATCCAGGACGGGCTGAAGCTTTCTTT	CATSDPGRAEAFF
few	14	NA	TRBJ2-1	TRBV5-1	TGCGCCAGCAGACGTCAGGGAATGGGAAATGAGCAGTTCTTC	CASRRQGMGNEQFF
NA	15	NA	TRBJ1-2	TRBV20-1	TGCAGTGCTAGAGATCGGGCGCCTACAGGCTATGGCTACACCTTC	CSARDRAPTGYGYTF
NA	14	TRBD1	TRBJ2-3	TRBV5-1	TGCGCCAGCAGTACGGGACAGGGGCCAGATACGCAGTATTTT	CASSTGQGPDTQYF
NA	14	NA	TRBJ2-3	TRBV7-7	TGTGCCAGCAGCTTAGTCGAGGGCACAGATACGCAGTATTTT	CASSLVEGTDTQYF
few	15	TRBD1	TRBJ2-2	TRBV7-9	TGTGCCAGCAGCTTCGGGGGACAGGGGATCGGGGAGCTGTTTTTT	CASSFGGQGIGELFF
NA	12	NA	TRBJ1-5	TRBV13	TGTGCCAGCAGCTCAGCCCTAGGGCCCCAGCATTTT	CASSSALGPQHF
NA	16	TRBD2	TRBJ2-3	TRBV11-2	TGTGCCAGCAGCCGCAGGACTAGCGGTTTCACAGATACGCAGTATTTT	CASSRRTSGFTDTQYF
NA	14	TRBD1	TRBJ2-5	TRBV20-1	TGCAGTGCTAGAGATGGGGCAGGGGGAGAGACCCAGTACTTC	CSARDGAGGETQYF
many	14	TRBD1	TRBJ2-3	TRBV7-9	TGTGCCAGCAGCTTTGGACAGGGGGCAGATACGCAGTATTTT	CASSFGQGADTQYF
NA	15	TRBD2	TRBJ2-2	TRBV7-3	TGTGCCAGCAGCCGGGGACTAGCGGCCACCGGGGAGCTGTTTTTT	CASSRGLAATGELFF
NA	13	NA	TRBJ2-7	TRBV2	TGTGCCAGCAGGAGGGCTAGCAGCAGCGAGCAGTACTTC	CASRRASSSEQYF
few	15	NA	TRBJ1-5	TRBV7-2	TGTGCCAGCAGCTTAGTAGAGTCAGGGCTTCAGCCCCAGCATTTT	CASSLVESGLQPQHF
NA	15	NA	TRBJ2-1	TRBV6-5	TGTGCCAGCAGTCCGGTAGCGTCACAAGACGATGAGCAGTTCTTC	CASSPVASQDDEQFF
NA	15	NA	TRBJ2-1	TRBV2	TGTGCCAGCAGTGAACGGGCGGAGGGGTACAATGAGCAGTTCTTC	CASSERAEGYNEQFF
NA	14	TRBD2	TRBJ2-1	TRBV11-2	TGTGCCAGCAGCGGGCTAGCGGCTAACAATGAGCAGTTCTTC	CASSGLAANNEQFF
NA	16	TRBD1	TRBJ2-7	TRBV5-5	TGTGCCAGCAGCTCCGAGGACAGGTCGAGCTCCTACGAGCAGTACTTC	CASSSEDRSSSYEQYF
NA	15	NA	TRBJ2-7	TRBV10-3	TGTGCCATCAGTGCCCTAGCGGACAGCCCCTACGAGCAGTACTTC	CAISALADSPYEQYF
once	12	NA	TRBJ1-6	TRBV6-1	TGTGCCAGCAGAGCAGGGAATTCACCCCTCCACTTT	CASRAGNSPLHF
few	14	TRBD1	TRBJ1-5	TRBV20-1	TGCAGTGCCGGGGGACAGGGGAACAATCAGCCCCAGCATTTT	CSAGGQGNNQPQHF
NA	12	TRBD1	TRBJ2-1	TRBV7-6	TGTGCCAGCAGCTTTCCCGGACAGGGTGCGTTCTTC	CASSFPGQGAFF
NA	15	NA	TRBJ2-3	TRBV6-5	TGTGCCAGCAGTTACTCTGGCGGCTGGGGAGATACGCAGTATTTT	CASSYSGGWGDTQYF
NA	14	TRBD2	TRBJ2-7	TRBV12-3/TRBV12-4	TGTGCCAGCAGTTCCTTTAGCGGGAGGTTCGAGCAGTACTTC	CASSSFSGRFEQYF
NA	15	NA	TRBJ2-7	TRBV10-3	TGTGCCATCAGTGATCTCCGGGACGGAAAGTACGAGCAGTACTTC	CAISDLRDGKYEQYF
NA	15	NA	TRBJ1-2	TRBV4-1	TGCGCCAGCAGCCAAGGCCCGACGGTGAACTATGGCTACACCTTC	CASSQGPTVNYGYTF
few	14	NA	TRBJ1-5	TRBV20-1	TGCAGTGCTAGACAGGGGCCCCCTAATCAGCCCCAGCATTTT	CSARQGPPNQPQHF
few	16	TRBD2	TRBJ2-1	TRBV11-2	TGTGCCAGCAGCTTACTGGGACTAGGGGCAGGGAATGAGCAGTTCTTC	CASSLLGLGAGNEQFF
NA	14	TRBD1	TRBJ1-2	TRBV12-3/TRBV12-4	TGTGCCAGCAGCCTAAGGGGGACAGGGTTTGGCTACACCTTC	CASSLRGTGFGYTF
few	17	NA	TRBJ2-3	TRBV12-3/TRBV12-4	TGTGCCAGCAGTTTCTCGCTCGGCAGGGAGTTTTCGGATACGCAGTATTTT	CASSFSLGREFSDTQYF
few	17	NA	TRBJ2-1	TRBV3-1	TGTGCCAGCAGCCCCGACGTCGTCGGAAGGTCCTACAATGAGCAGTTCTTC	CASSPDVVGRSYNEQFF
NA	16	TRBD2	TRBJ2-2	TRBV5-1	TGCGCCAGCAGCTTGGGGCCTAGCGGTGACACCGGGGAGCTGTTTTTT	CASSLGPSGDTGELFF
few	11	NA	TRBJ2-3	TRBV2	TGTGCCAGCAGTGTCGCTCTCCGGGAGTATTTT	CASSVALREYF
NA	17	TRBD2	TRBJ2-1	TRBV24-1	TGTGCCACCAGTGACGGGACTAGCGGGAAAGTCGCCAATGAGCAGTTCTTC	CATSDGTSGKVANEQFF
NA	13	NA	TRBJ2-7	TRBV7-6	TGTGCCAGCAGCACGGGAGACTCCTACGAGCAGTACTTC	CASSTGDSYEQYF
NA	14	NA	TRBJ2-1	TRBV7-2	TGTGCCAGCAGCCGCAGGGTCCAGGGGAATGAGCAGTTCTTC	CASSRRVQGNEQFF
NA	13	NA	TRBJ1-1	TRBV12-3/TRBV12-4	TGTGCCAGCACGACCGGGGGTCGCACTGAAGCTTTCTTT	CASTTGGRTEAFF
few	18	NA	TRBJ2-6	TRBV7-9	TGTGCCAGCAGCTTAGTGGGAACAGGGAACTCTGGGGCCAACGTCCTGACTTTC	CASSLVGTGNSGANVLTF
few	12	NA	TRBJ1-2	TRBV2	TGTGCCAGCATCAGGGGCAACTATGGCTACACCTTC	CASIRGNYGYTF
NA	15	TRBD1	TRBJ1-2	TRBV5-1	TGCGCCAGCAGCAAATTCCTACAGGGGAATTATGGCTACACCTTC	CASSKFLQGNYGYTF
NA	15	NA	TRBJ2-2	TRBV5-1	TGCGCCAGCAGCGCACGAGGGGCCAACACCGGGGAGCTGTTTTTT	CASSARGANTGELFF
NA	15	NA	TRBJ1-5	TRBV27	TGTGCCAGCAGTCCGCGGGGTGGTAGCAATCAGCCCCAGCATTTT	CASSPRGGSNQPQHF
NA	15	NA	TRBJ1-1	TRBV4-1	TGCGCCAGCAGCCAAGATCCAATGAACCCCACTGAAGCTTTCTTT	CASSQDPMNPTEAFF
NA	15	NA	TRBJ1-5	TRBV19	TGTGCCAGTAGTAGTGGTGGGGCGCAGGGACAGCCCCAGCATTTT	CASSSGGAQGQPQHF
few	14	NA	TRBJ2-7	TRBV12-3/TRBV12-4	TGTGCCAGCAGTTCCGGGACATTGTACGGCGAGCAGTACTTC	CASSSGTLYGEQYF
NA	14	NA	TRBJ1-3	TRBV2	TGTGCCAGCAGTGCAGGACAGTCTGGAAACACCATATATTTT	CASSAGQSGNTIYF
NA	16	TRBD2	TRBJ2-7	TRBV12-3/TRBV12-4	TGTGCCAGCAGTTTAGGTCGGGGGACTAGCTTCCACGAGCAGTACTTC	CASSLGRGTSFHEQYF
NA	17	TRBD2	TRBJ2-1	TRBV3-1	TGTGCCAGCAGCCACCTTAGCGGGAGGAATCTGGGCAATGAGCAGTTCTTC	CASSHLSGRNLGNEQFF